This T cell receptor (beta chain) was sequenced in a study of OX40 agonist ivuxolimab in advanced cancers. General observations from the study: No determination was made of the antigen specificity of the expanded peripheral T cells.

Prior autoimmune disease or systemic immunosuppression barred patients. This clone is a singleton in its sample. Its cognate antigen is unknown. V was clipped by 3 bases and J by 0 bases, with 12 bases between them. Germline CDR1 and CDR2: SNHLY and FYNNEI. The CDR3 consists of 16 residues. TCRdb keeps only in-frame clones here, not all; method: immunoSEQ multiplex PCR. The sample holds around 31,000 clones, around 87% seen once. The TCR was taken from an adult with an advanced solid tumor such as melanoma, head and neck, liver or kidney cancer. The chain employs TRBV2 and TRBJ2-4; D is unclear. The sequences come from CD4+ or CD8+ T cells sorted from blood, collected in a trial of the OX40 agonist ivuxolimab. The DNA of the CDR3 is TGTGCCAGCAGTGACGAGACTCTACTAGCCAAAAACATTCAGTACTTC. Translating gives CASSDETLLAKNIQYF. The whole variable domain, remainder taken from reference TRBV2 and TRBJ2-4, is EPEVTQTPSHQVTQMGQEVILRCVPISNHLYFYWYRQILGQKVEFLVSFYNNEISEKSEIFDDQFSVERPDGSNFTLKIRSTKLEDSAMYFCASSDETLLAKNIQYFGAGTRLSVL.